The entry below gives a single T cell receptor (beta chain) sequence along with its context. This sample stems from a study of T cell changes during pregnancy in multiple sclerosis. Produced via immunoSEQ multiplex PCR; TCRdb's table is partial and in-frame only. This sample has tens of thousands of clones; almost 95% occur once, and the top ten carry 0.75% to 1%. The CDR3 has 13 amino acids. Germline lookup yields CDR1 KGHSH and CDR2 LQKENI. V was trimmed by 0 bases and J by 8 bases, leaving 8 bases between them. The TCR was taken from a female donor with multiple sclerosis, enrolled in a pregnancy study. V usage is TRBV18 and J usage is TRBJ2-1, with D possibly matching TRBD2 (5 bases). Sequences were derived from peripheral blood, sampled after pregnancy. The CDR3 DNA reads TGTGCCAGCTCACCACCTCGGGGTTATGAGCAGTTCTTC. Translated, it gives CASSPPRGYEQFF.